A single sample gave rise to the 3 T cell receptor beta chains below, sequenced in a study of shared clonotypes between healthy human individuals. This table comes from immunoSEQ multiplex PCR, and its TCRdb copy is limited to in-frame clones, with some not included. The sample holds 550,000 to 600,000 clones, roughly 98% seen once. Naive CD8 cells comprised CD45RO-negative, CCR7-positively selected cells, excluding terminally differentiated effector memory CD45RA+ cells. Sequencing was done on a sample of naive CD8+ T cells sorted from blood. The receptors originated from a man aged 25 to 40 in good health.

The CDR3 loop reads CMGRSSYNEQFF. DNA for the CDR3: TGCATGGGACGGAGCTCCTACAATGAGCAGTTCTTC. The V call is TRBV29-1, the J call TRBJ2-1; tentatively, D is TRBD1 or TRBD2 (5 bases each). Germline V gene sequence: CDR1 SQVTM, CDR2 ANQGSEA. The CDR3 extends over 12 amino acids.

J is TRBJ1-1 and V is TRBV4-1; 7 bases agree with TRBD1. The junction had 3 bases not matched to a gene; V was cut back by 4 bases and J by 4 bases. Germline V gives CDR1 MGHRA, CDR2 YSYEKL. The CDR3 consists of 13 residues. CDR3 loop: CASSLYRGTEAFF. CDR3 DNA: TGCGCCAGCAGCCTATACAGGGGCACTGAAGCTTTCTTT.

This clone was observed a single time. The chain employs TRBV7-9 and TRBJ2-1; TRBD1 is a possible D gene (5 bases). Per germline, CDR1 SEHNR and CDR2 FQNEAQ (reference sequence). This CDR3 has 14 amino acids. Trimming left V 5 bases short and J 6 bases short, with 14 bases between. The CDR3 nucleotides are TGTGCCAGCAGCGCCGATGGGGCCCTCAATGAGCAGTTCTTC. This encodes CASSADGALNEQFF.